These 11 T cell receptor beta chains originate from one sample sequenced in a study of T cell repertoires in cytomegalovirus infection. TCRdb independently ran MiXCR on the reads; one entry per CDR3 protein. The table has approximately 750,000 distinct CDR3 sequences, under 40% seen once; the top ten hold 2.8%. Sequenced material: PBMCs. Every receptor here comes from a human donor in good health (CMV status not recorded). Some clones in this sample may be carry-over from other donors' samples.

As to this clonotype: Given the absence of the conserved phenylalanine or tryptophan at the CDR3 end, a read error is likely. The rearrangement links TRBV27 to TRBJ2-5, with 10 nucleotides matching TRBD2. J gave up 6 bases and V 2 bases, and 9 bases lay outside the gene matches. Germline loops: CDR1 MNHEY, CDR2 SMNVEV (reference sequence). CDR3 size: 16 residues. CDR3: CASSLTSGEGIQTQYL. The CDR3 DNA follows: TGTGCCAGCAGTTTAACTAGCGGGGAAGGGATACAGACCCAGTACTTA.

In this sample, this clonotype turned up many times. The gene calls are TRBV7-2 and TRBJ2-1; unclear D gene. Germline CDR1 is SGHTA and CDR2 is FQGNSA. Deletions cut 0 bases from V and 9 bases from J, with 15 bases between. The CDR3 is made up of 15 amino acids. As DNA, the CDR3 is TGTGCCAGCAGCTTAGCGTGGACGCAGGCAGCTGAGCAGTTCTTC. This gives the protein CASSLAWTQAAEQFF. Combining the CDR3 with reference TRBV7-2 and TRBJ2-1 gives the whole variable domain GAGVSQSPSNKVTEKGKDVELRCDPISGHTALYWYRQSLGQGLEFLIYFQGNSAPDKSGLPSDRFSAERTGGSVSTLTIQRTQQEDSAVYLCASSLAWTQAAEQFFGPGTRLTVL.

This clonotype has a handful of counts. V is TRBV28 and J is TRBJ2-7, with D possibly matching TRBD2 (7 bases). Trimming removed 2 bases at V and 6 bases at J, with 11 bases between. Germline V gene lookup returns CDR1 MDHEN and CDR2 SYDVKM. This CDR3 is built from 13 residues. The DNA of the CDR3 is TGTGCCAGCAGTTTAAGGAGGGGGGGCGAGCAGTACTTC. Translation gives CASSLRRGGEQYF.

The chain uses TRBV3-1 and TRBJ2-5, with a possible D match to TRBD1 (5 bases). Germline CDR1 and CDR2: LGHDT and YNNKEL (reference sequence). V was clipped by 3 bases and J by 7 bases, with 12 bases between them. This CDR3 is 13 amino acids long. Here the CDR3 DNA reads TGTGCCAGCAGCCAGGAGCGTAGGGGGACCCAGTACTTC. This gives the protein CASSQERRGTQYF.

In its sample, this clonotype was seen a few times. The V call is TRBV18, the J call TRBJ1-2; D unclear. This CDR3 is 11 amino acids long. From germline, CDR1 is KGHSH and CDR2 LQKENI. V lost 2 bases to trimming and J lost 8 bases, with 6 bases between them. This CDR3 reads CASSPGRGYTF. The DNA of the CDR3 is TGTGCCAGCTCACCAGGGCGCGGCTACACCTTC.

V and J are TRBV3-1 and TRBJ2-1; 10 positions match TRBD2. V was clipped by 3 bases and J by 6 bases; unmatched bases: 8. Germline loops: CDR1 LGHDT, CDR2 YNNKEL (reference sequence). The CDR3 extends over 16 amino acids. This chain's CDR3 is CASSHGLAGVSNEQFF. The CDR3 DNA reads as TGTGCCAGCAGCCACGGTCTAGCGGGAGTCTCCAATGAGCAGTTCTTC.

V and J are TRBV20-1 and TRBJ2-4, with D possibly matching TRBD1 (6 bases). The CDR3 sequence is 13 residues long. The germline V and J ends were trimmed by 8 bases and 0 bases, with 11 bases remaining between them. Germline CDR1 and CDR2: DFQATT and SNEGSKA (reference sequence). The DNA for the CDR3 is TGCAGTTCATGGGGGCCAGCCAAAAACATTCAGTACTTC. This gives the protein CSSWGPAKNIQYF.

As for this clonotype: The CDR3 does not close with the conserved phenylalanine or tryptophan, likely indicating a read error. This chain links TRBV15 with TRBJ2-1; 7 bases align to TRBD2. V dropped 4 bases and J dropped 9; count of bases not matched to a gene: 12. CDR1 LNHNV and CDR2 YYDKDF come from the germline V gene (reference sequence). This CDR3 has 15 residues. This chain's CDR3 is CATSNRTWGGSEQFL. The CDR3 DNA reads TGTGCCACCAGCAATCGAACCTGGGGGGGTAGTGAGCAGTTCTTA.

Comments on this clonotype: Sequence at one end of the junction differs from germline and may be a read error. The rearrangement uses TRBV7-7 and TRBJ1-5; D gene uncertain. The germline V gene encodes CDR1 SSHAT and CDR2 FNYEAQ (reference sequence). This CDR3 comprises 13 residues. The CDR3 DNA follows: TGTGCTAGCAGCGCCGGGTGGGGTCAGCCCCAGCATTTT. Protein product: CASSAGWGQPQHF. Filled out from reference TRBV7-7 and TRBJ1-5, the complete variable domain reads GAGVSQSPRYKVTKRGQDVTLRCDPISSHATLYWYQQALGQGPEFLTYFNYEAQPDKSGLPSDRFSAERPEGSISTLTIQRTEQRDSAMYRCASSAGWGQPQHFGDGTRLSIL.

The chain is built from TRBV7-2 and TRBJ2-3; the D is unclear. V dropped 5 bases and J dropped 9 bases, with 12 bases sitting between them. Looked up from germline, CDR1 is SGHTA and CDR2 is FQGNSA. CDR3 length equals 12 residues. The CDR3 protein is CASSLQSRTQYF. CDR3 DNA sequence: TGTGCCAGCAGCCTCCAGAGTAGGACGCAGTATTTT. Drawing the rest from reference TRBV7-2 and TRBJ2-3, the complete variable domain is GAGVSQSPSNKVTEKGKDVELRCDPISGHTALYWYRQSLGQGLEFLIYFQGNSAPDKSGLPSDRFSAERTGGSVSTLTIQRTQQEDSAVYLCASSLQSRTQYFGPGTRLTVL.

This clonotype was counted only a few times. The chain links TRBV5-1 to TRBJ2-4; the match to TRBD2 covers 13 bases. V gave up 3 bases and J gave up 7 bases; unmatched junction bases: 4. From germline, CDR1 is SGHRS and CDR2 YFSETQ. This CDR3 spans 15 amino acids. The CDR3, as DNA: TGCGCCAGCAGCTACAGGACTAGCGGGAGTAACATTCAGTACTTC. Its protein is CASSYRTSGSNIQYF.